In its sample, the clone carrying this TCR beta chain was seen a few times. Its specificity is unknown. Time point of the sample: persistent/refractory GD, antithyroid drugs over 5 years with positive TRAb. From RNA extracted from PBMCs, the TCR library was made. Patients came through an endocrinology department, and that department was in Xi'an, China. Libraries of TCR beta came from iRepertoire HTBI primers plus Arm-PCR of CDR3 regions. From the multiplex PCR reads, TCRdb called clonotypes with MiXCR, one entry per CDR3 protein. The table records some 340,000 distinct CDR3 sequences, about 23% of them present only once. The germline V gene has CDR1 LNHNV and CDR2 YYDKDF (reference sequence). With 1 base clipped from V and 8 bases from J, the junction kept 9 bases outside the gene matches. The CDR3 totals 17 residues. This entry is derived from a study of regulatory T cells in long-lasting Graves disease. Study-wide background: With positive TSH receptor antibodies and over 5 years of antithyroid drugs, Graves' disease was considered persistent.

General study results and limits: Analysis covered peripheral blood alone, not thyroid tissue.

The receptor comes from a woman between 40 and 55 years old with Graves disease. The V and J genes are TRBV15 and TRBJ2-6; 9 positions match TRBD1. This material consisted of peripheral blood mononuclear cells (PBMCs), taken when the disease was refractory, from a patient treated with antithyroid drugs. DNA for the CDR3: TGTGCCACCAGCAGAGGGGAGGGGACAGGGAATACCAACGTCCTGACTTTC. Protein product: CATSRGEGTGNTNVLTF.